The next 10 T cell receptor beta chains were all read from a single sample in a study of T cells after yellow fever vaccination. TCRdb analysed the 5' RACE reads with MiXCR anew, one entry per CDR3 protein. The sample shows just under 600,000 distinct CDR3 sequences, 13% of them seen only once. Sequenced here: PBMCs, sampled on the day of the yellow fever booster vaccination. These receptors originate from a man younger than 40 who received the YFV17D yellow fever vaccine.

The V gene is TRBV7-2, the J gene TRBJ2-7, with 7 bases aligning to TRBD2. V lost 1 base and J lost 6; bases outside the gene matches: 6. This CDR3 spans 14 amino acids. CDR1 and CDR2 from the germline V gene are SGHTA and FQGNSA. The CDR3 sequence: CASSLGGGRVEQYF. CDR3 sequence (DNA): TGTGCCAGCAGCTTAGGCGGGGGACGGGTCGAGCAGTACTTC.

This chain connects TRBV29-1 to TRBJ2-2; TRBD1 agrees at 10 bases. Germline V gene lookup returns CDR1 SQVTM and CDR2 ANQGSEA. This CDR3 region has 15 residues. The trim removed 6 bases at V and 3 bases at J, leaving 7 bases unmatched. CDR3 amino acids: CSVRQGARDTGELFF. In DNA, the CDR3 is TGCAGCGTACGACAGGGGGCTAGGGACACCGGGGAGCTGTTTTTT.

The sample holds a few counts of this clonotype. This sequence joins TRBV9 and TRBJ2-1, with TRBD2 identical over 9 bases. CDR3 length: 14 amino acids. The V gene end was trimmed by 5 bases and the J gene end by 13 bases; junction bases not matched to a gene: 13. Germline assignment: CDR1 SGDLS and CDR2 YYNGEE. CDR3 in amino acids: CASSREREVSEQFF. DNA of the CDR3: TGTGCCAGCAGTCGAGAGCGGGAGGTATCGGAACAGTTCTTC.

In its sample, this clonotype was seen many times. CDR3 nucleotides: TGCGCCAGCAATCCAGGGAACGACTACGAGCAGTACTTC. Amino acid sequence: CASNPGNDYEQYF. The chain couples TRBV5-1 to TRBJ2-7; maybe TRBD1 (5 bases). The germline CDR1 and CDR2 sequences are SGHRS and YFSETQ. V lost 6 bases to trimming and J lost 3 bases, with 13 bases between them. This CDR3 contains 13 residues.

The chain carries TRBV29-1 and TRBJ2-7; weak D call: TRBD1 (5 bases). V lost 5 bases to trimming and J lost 2 bases, with 13 bases between them. From germline, CDR1 is SQVTM and CDR2 ANQGSEA. CDR3 length: 13 amino acids. The DNA for the CDR3 is TGCAGCGTTCTGTCGCAGGGCCCCTACGAGCAGTACTTC. It is translated as CSVLSQGPYEQYF.

The chain combines TRBV6-5 with TRBJ2-7, with D possibly being TRBD1 (6 bases). Trimming left V 1 base short and J 3 bases short, with 16 bases between. In germline, CDR1 is MNHEY, CDR2 SVGAGI. This CDR3 is built from 16 residues. CDR3 sequence: CASSYWGRSGIYEQYF. The CDR3 region has the DNA TGTGCCAGCAGTTACTGGGGGCGCTCCGGGATCTACGAGCAGTACTTC.

The sample holds many counts of this clonotype. The rearrangement uses TRBV7-2 and TRBJ1-2; D not certain. Germline V lookup: CDR1 SGHTA, CDR2 FQGNSA. Trimming cost V 1 base and J 0 bases, with 9 bases left between them. This CDR3 spans 15 amino acids. The CDR3 loop is CASSLGVGSNYGYTF. The DNA for the CDR3 is TGTGCCAGCAGCTTAGGGGTGGGGTCTAACTATGGCTACACCTTC.

This clonotype has a handful of counts. The V and J genes are TRBV18 and TRBJ1-1, with 8 bases identical to TRBD1. Losses at the gene ends were 3 bases for V and 5 bases for J; bases not matched to a gene: 8. The CDR3 totals 15 residues. Germline V gene data show CDR1 as KGHSH and CDR2 as LQKENI. CDR3 sequence: CASSPRQGWGTEAFF. In nucleotides, the CDR3 is TGTGCCAGCTCACCCAGACAGGGGTGGGGTACTGAAGCTTTCTTT.

This clonotype has a handful of counts. The V and J genes are TRBV5-5 and TRBJ2-1; 10 bases match TRBD2. Germline lookup yields CDR1 SGHKS and CDR2 YYEKEE (reference sequence). Unmatched junction bases numbered 7, after V lost 1 base and J lost 0 bases. This CDR3 has 18 residues. The CDR3 DNA follows: TGTGCCAGCAGCTTGAGGCTAGCGGGAGCCCGCTCCTACAATGAGCAGTTCTTC. It yields the protein CASSLRLAGARSYNEQFF.

V usage is TRBV3-1 and J usage is TRBJ2-7; 7 nucleotides line up with TRBD1. The CDR3 has 16 residues. Germline trimming cut 5 bases from V and 0 bases from J; bases unmatched to any gene: 10. CDR1 and CDR2 (germline): LGHDT, YNNKEL (reference sequence). CDR3 region: CASSGPPRQGSYEQYF. Here the CDR3 DNA reads TGTGCCAGCAGCGGCCCCCCGCGACAGGGCTCCTACGAGCAGTACTTC.